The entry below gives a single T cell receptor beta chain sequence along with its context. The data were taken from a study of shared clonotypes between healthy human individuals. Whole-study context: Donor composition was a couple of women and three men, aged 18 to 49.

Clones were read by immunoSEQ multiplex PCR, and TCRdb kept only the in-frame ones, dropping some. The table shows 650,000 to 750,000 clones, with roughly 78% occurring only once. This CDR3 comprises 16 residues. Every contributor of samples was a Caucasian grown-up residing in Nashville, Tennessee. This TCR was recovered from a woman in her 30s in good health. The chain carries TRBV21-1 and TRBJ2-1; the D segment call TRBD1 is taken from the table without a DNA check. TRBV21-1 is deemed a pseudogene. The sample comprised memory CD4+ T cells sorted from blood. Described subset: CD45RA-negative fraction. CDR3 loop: CASSKGKAGNRNEQFF. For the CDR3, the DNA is TGTGCCAGCAGCAAAGGGAAGGCAGGTAATAGAAATGAGCAGTTCTTC.